These T cell receptor beta chains were read from a single sample in a study of cytomegalovirus exposure and HLA in healthy donors. Sequencing was performed with immunoSEQ multiplex PCR; in TCRdb, only in-frame clones are kept and a portion is missing. Of 150,000 to 200,000 clones listed, 75% to 85% are singletons. Material for sequencing was PBMCs. The receptor source for this set is a boy younger than 18 in good health and CMV-seronegative. CDR3s include the opening cysteine and the closing phenylalanine or tryptophan. D genes are given only for firm matches. Only part of the rows carry a size: once, few, many, or a class if the clone is expanded.

d_call: .; v_call: TRBV11-3; j_call: TRBJ1-2; clone_size: .; cdr3_aa: CASSLRSFYGYTF; cdr3_nt: TGTGCCAGCAGCTTAAGGAGCTTCTATGGCTACACCTTC
d_call: .; v_call: TRBV27; j_call: TRBJ1-5; clone_size: .; cdr3_aa: CASSFFQGQWPQHF; cdr3_nt: TGTGCCAGCAGTTTTTTCCAGGGGCAATGGCCCCAGCATTTT
d_call: TRBD1; v_call: TRBV6-5; j_call: TRBJ1-1; clone_size: few; cdr3_aa: CASSSDRAVTEAFF; cdr3_nt: TGTGCCAGCAGTAGCGACAGGGCCGTCACTGAAGCTTTCTTT
d_call: .; v_call: TRBV7-2; j_call: TRBJ1-2; clone_size: .; cdr3_aa: CASSLDWGYTF; cdr3_nt: TGTGCCAGCAGCTTAGACTGGGGCTACACCTTC
d_call: .; v_call: TRBV19; j_call: TRBJ2-7; clone_size: .; cdr3_aa: CASSLTGDSYEQYF; cdr3_nt: TGTGCCAGTAGTCTTACAGGAGACTCCTACGAGCAGTACTTC
d_call: TRBD1; v_call: TRBV5-1; j_call: TRBJ1-2; clone_size: .; cdr3_aa: CASSSGTGGYYGYTF; cdr3_nt: TGCGCCAGCAGCTCCGGGACAGGGGGTTACTATGGCTACACCTTC
d_call: .; v_call: TRBV15; j_call: TRBJ2-3; clone_size: .; cdr3_aa: CATSTGTSTDTQYF; cdr3_nt: TGTGCCACCAGCACAGGGACTAGCACAGATACGCAGTATTTT
d_call: .; v_call: TRBV5-1; j_call: TRBJ2-3; clone_size: .; cdr3_aa: CASSPGRDPSTDTQYF; cdr3_nt: TGCGCCAGCAGTCCAGGGCGGGATCCTAGCACAGATACGCAGTATTTT
d_call: TRBD2; v_call: TRBV9; j_call: TRBJ2-1; clone_size: few; cdr3_aa: CASSVDGGAYNEQFF; cdr3_nt: TGTGCCAGCAGCGTAGACGGGGGGGCGTACAATGAGCAGTTCTTC
d_call: .; v_call: TRBV29-1; j_call: TRBJ2-7; clone_size: .; cdr3_aa: CSVEERSQGEQYF; cdr3_nt: TGCAGCGTTGAAGAAAGGTCCCAGGGGGAGCAGTACTTC
d_call: .; v_call: TRBV6-6; j_call: TRBJ2-2; clone_size: .; cdr3_aa: CASSQGGLGELFF; cdr3_nt: TGTGCCAGCAGTCAGGGGGGTCTCGGGGAGCTGTTTTTT
d_call: .; v_call: TRBV9; j_call: TRBJ1-2; clone_size: .; cdr3_aa: CASSPSGSGYGYTF; cdr3_nt: TGTGCCAGCAGCCCCTCGGGGTCGGGGTATGGCTACACCTTC
d_call: .; v_call: TRBV6-1; j_call: TRBJ1-2; clone_size: .; cdr3_aa: CASSEQTGANYGYTF; cdr3_nt: TGCGCCAGCAGTGAACAAACAGGTGCCAACTATGGCTACACCTTC
d_call: TRBD1; v_call: TRBV5-6; j_call: TRBJ2-7; clone_size: .; cdr3_aa: CASSFGTGGMGEQYF; cdr3_nt: TGTGCCAGCAGCTTCGGGACAGGGGGTATGGGTGAGCAGTACTTC